This T cell receptor beta chain comes out of a study of cytomegalovirus exposure and HLA in healthy donors (dated by TCRdb to about 2017). In the study overall: According to a later analysis, the approximately 130 validation repertoires were produced on the same platform as the approximately 690 repertoires of the first cohort. In addition to the first cohort of 666 subjects, a separate validation cohort of 130 or so different subjects was used. The study was designed to test whether signatures of past pathogen exposure could be identified by cataloging public T cell receptors. To predict cytomegalovirus infection status, the study brought together high-throughput TCR immunosequencing, statistical association of individual TCRs with disease status, and machine learning. Study-level results and caveats: The study listed 150 to 200 TCR beta chains as associated with cytomegalovirus. Of the cluster scores, approximately 95% were above 0 in a later analysis, which found that TCRs clustered in the first cohort also tended to co-occur in the 110 or so validation repertoires. The classifier was reported to diagnose cytomegalovirus status with high specificity and sensitivity in both the original cohort and the validation cohort. According to the authors, the approach could potentially be generalized to other disease states and immunological phenotypes. Most TCR sequences were seen in very few donors, while some public TCRs were found in many individuals. The validation cohort had no HLA typing available for a later analysis, so co-occurrence within that cohort was assessed over all 130 or so repertoires. In vitro tests confirmed that a few of the cytomegalovirus-associated TCR beta chains recognize cytomegalovirus antigens.

Donors formed part of the validation cohort, which comprised 120 subjects and was distinct from the first cohort of several hundred subjects. Trimming accounts for 0 bases at V and 3 bases at J, while the number of junction bases matched to no gene is 15. The CDR3 covers 19 residues, taking in both the cysteine and the phenylalanine. The read is trimmed to its CDR3 DNA, 57 bases read in frame from base 1. For CDR1 and CDR2, the germline V gene lists SGHRS and YFSETQ. Receptor libraries were prepared by the immunoSEQ multiplex PCR assay. The authors' analysis ran thus. A statistical classification framework was developed to diagnose cytomegalovirus status using the catalog of TCR beta chain sequences. The table was pulled from immuneACCESS by TCRdb, which kept in-frame rearrangements only. Such tables lose some clones; where checked, under half of the loss comes from unresolved V genes, and the rest has no known cause. That table furnishes V, J and clone size, whereas the DNA furnished D and trimming. The sample contains some 60,000 clones, 90% to 95% of them found a single time. The ten largest account for about 4.2% of the sample.

Regarding this clone: Its antigen is not yet known. No much larger clone exists at a distance of one base, and base qualities are not known.

This receptor chain uses TRBV5-1 and TRBJ2-1; TRBD1 matches 7 bases in the middle. The source is a man younger than 35 in good health and CMV-seropositive. The sequenced sample was PBMCs. The base sequence is TGCGCCAGCAGCTTGGCCGGCCAGGGGGTGGTCGGGTTCTACAATGAGCAGTTCTTC. This yields the protein CASSLAGQGVVGFYNEQFF.